Listed here is a single TCR beta chain. The antigen is undetermined. This entry belongs to a study of shared clonotypes between healthy human individuals. Study background: CD4 naive cells filled three plates per donor, CD4 memory three, CD8 naive two and CD8 memory one. Study-level results: Although depth was large, rarefaction showed that sequencing of the sorted subsets was incomplete. The four-donor shared clonotypes exceeded non-shared clonotypes in generation probability, with non-shared ones scoring lower.

The CDR3 is 16 residues long. CDR1 is SGHVS and CDR2 is FQNEAQ in the germline V gene. V lost 1 base, J lost 6 bases, and 12 bases stayed unmatched. Naive CD8 cells, CD45RO-negative and positively selected for CCR7, excluded terminally differentiated effector memory CD45RA+ cells. Deep-level settings were used for running the assay. The data were produced by immunoSEQ multiplex PCR, yet TCRdb's version contains in-frame clones alone and is incomplete. The repertoire holds about 2,100,000 clones, 85% to 95% seen once, with around 1.7% in the top ten. Sequencing was carried out using naive CD8+ T cells from PBMCs. This receptor was identified in a man aged 18 to 30 in good health. Some clones in this sample may be carry-over from other donors' samples. This sequence joins TRBV7-8 and TRBJ2-7, with 7 positions matching TRBD1. The CDR3 region is CASSLDPRDRAREQYF. CDR3 in DNA: TGTGCCAGCAGCTTAGACCCCCGGGACAGAGCGCGCGAGCAGTACTTC. The whole variable domain, remainder taken from reference TRBV7-8 and TRBJ2-7, is GAGVSQSPRYKVAKRGQDVALRCDPISGHVSLFWYQQALGQGPEFLTYFQNEAQLDKSGLPSDRFFAERPEGSVSTLKIQRTQQEDSAVYLCASSLDPRDRAREQYFGPGTRLTVT.